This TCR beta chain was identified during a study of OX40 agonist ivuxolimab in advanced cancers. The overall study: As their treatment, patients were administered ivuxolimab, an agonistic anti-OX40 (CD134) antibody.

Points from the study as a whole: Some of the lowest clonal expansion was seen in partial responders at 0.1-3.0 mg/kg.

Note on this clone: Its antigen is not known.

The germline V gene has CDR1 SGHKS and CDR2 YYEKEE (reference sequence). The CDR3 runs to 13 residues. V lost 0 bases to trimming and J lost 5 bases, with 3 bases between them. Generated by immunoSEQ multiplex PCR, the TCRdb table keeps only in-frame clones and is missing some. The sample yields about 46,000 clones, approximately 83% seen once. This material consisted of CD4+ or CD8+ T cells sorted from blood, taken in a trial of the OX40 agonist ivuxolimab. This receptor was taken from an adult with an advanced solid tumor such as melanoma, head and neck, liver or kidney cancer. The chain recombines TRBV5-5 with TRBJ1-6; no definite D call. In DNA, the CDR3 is TGTGCCAGCAGCTTGGGCAATAATTCACCCCTCCACTTT. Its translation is CASSLGNNSPLHF.